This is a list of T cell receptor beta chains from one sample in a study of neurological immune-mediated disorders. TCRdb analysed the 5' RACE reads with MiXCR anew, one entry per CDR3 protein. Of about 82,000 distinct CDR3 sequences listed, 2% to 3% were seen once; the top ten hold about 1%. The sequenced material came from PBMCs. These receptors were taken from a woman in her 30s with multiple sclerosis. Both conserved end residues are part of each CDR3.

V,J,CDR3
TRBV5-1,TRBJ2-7,CASSLQGSGYEQYF
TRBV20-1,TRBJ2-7,CSATTNDYEQYF
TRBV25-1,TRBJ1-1,CASRMGQPAWEAFF
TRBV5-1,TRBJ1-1,CASFSGTDRRSEAFF
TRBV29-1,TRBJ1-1,CSVDPGTEAFF
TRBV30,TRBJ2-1,CAWWSGLASGSAGFF
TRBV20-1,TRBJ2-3,CSTIRAGAGTDTQYF
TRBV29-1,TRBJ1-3,CSAAEGNTIYF
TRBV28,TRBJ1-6,CASSLPGIDGTPLHF
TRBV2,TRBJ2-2,CASRGWGEELFF
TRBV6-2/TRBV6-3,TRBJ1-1,CASSYSSNTEAFF
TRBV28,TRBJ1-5,CASRPSSQPQHF
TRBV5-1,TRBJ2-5,CASSEGTGEETQYF
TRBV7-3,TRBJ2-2,CASTVDLTGELFF
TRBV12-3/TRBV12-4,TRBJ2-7,CASSLDGTSYEQYF
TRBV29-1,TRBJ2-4,CSVGDRGGDIQYF
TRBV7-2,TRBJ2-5,CASSLQPEDRETQYF
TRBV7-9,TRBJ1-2,CASSSYRELYGYTF
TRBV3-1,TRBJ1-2,CASSQGEGAVYGYTF
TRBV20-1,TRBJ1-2,CSARNDEYGYTF
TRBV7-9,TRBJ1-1,CASTLRGQF
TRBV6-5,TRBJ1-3,CASSRSVAAGNTIYF
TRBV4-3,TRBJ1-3,CASSQGGVSSGNTIYF
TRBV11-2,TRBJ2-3,CASSFSGSWGDTQYF
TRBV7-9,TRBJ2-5,CASSPVGGGQETQYF
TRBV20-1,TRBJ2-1,CSARDPRVGSLVEQFF
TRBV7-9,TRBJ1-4,CATGLGGPGEKLFF
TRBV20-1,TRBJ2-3,CSASPEYTDTQYF
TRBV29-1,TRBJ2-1,CSVDRGGNEQFF
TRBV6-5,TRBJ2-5,CASSRLAGGETQYF
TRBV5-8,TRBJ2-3,CASSLYRDSTDTQYF
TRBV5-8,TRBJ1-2,CASSPGTGKANYGYTF
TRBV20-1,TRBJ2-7,CSAPSGYSYEQYF
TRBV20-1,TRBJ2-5,CSARRDFQETQYF
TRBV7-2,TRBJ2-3,CASSSRAAWGTQYF
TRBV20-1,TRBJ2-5,CSADRTSGEETQYF
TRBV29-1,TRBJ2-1,CSGTGGTGNEQFF
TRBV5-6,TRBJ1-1,CASSDGTEAFF
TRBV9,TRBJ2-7,CASSPGEGYEQYF
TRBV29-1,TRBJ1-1,CSGTGTNTEAFF
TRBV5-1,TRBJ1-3,CASSLEGQNSGNTIYF
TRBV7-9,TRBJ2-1,CASSLTGQDLDEQFF
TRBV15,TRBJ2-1,CATSRDNGANEQFF
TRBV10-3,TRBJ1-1,CAISGQSGVTEAFF
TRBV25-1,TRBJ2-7,CASSVGLANYYEQYF
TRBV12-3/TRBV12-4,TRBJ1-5,CASSSTVGWSNQPQHF
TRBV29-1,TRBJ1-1,CSAQGIPEAFF
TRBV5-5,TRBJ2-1,CASSFRSGARLADRNEQFF
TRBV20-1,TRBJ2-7,CSAFRAGVPYEQYF
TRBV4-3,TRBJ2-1,CASSQGAGSYNEQFF
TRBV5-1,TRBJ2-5,CASSPTPAPETQYF
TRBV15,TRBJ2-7,CATSRGPGQGSSYEQYF
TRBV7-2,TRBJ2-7,CASSWAGDSYEQYF
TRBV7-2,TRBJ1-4,CASSLGPTGPTNEKLFF
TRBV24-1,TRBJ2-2,CATSDTTSGGGKLFF
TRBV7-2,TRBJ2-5,CASSLEIGLAGGETQYF
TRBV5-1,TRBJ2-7,CASSLEGYEQYF
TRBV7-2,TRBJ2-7,CASSPWTSGSYEQYF